This TCR beta chain was retrieved from a study of CD8+ T cells in alopecia areata. As for this clone: Its antigen is not identified.

Following RNA extraction, reverse transcription yielded cDNA that acted as the sequencing template. Using immunoSEQ multiplex PCR, the repertoire was profiled, and TCRdb retains in-frame clones only, with some absent. This sample has around 150,000 clones; around 57% occur once, and the top ten carry about 4.4%. Study results and caveats: Higher clonality than in normal scalp was seen in lesional scalp, especially alopecia totalis/universalis. Sequencing of scalp samples also includes resident alphabeta T cells from normal skin.

The CDR3 runs 15 residues. The V gene end was trimmed by 6 bases and the J gene end by 5 bases; junction bases not matched to a gene: 6. CDR1 is SNHLY, CDR2 FYNNEI, per germline. Material: CD4+ T cells sorted from blood. The TCR sequence derives from a human donor in good health. The chain joins TRBV2 to TRBJ2-1, with 11 bases aligning to TRBD1. The CDR3 DNA follows: TGTGCCAGCAGGACCGGACAGGGGGCCAACAATGAGCAGTTCTTC. Its protein product is CASRTGQGANNEQFF.